The 8 T cell receptor beta chains below all came from one sample that was sequenced in a study of Ad26.COV2.S vaccination and SARS-CoV-2 variants. Treatment given: about 20 received Ad26.COV2.S at low or high dose, single or two shots; roughly five received placebo; per-sample allocation not given. Sampling happened 63 days after the first vaccine or placebo injection. Clones were sequenced by immunoSEQ multiplex PCR, and TCRdb holds only the in-frame ones, with some missing. The data show about 680,000 clones, 89% seen once. This specimen was peripheral blood, taken in a trial of Ad26.COV2.S vaccine versus placebo. The source is a person between 18 and 59 years old who received the Ad26.COV2.S COVID-19 vaccine or a placebo.

The gene calls are TRBV6-2 or TRBV6-3 and TRBJ1-3; D is unclear. The V gene's germline CDR1 is MNHEY and CDR2 SVGEGT. Trimming stripped 2 bases from V and 4 bases from J, with 9 bases between. The CDR3 runs to 14 residues. The CDR3 here is CASSYGEPGNTIYF. In DNA form, the CDR3 reads TGTGCCAGCAGTTACGGGGAACCGGGAAACACCATATATTTT.

The V call is TRBV12-3 or TRBV12-4, the J call TRBJ1-1; D ambiguous. This CDR3 spans 12 amino acids. V dropped 5 bases and J dropped 7 bases, with 11 bases sitting between them. Written as DNA, the CDR3 is TGTGCCAGCAGTAGTCACCCGCTTGAAGCTTTCTTT. Amino acid sequence: CASSSHPLEAFF.

The V and J genes are TRBV18 and TRBJ2-5, with D possibly called TRBD1 or TRBD2 (5 bases each). CDR1 KGHSH and CDR2 LQKENI come from the germline V gene. Trimming left V 1 base short and J 6 bases short, with 15 bases between. This CDR3 has 15 residues. CDR3 loop: CASSPREGEKKTQYF. DNA for the CDR3: TGTGCCAGCTCACCACGGGAAGGGGAGAAAAAGACCCAGTACTTC.

The chain combines TRBV24-1 with TRBJ2-5, with D unresolved. The CDR3 consists of 11 residues. Looked up from germline, CDR1 is KGHDR and CDR2 is SFDVKD. V dropped 9 bases and J dropped 0 bases, with 4 bases sitting between them. The CDR3 is CATRYQETQYF. CDR3 nucleotides: TGTGCCACCCGGTACCAAGAGACCCAGTACTTC.

The sample holds a few counts of this clone. V usage is TRBV30 and J usage is TRBJ1-2; possibly TRBD1 for D (5 bases). This CDR3 region has 13 residues. From germline, CDR1 is GTSNPN and CDR2 SVGIG (reference sequence). Trimming left V 3 bases short and J 1 base short, with 9 bases between. The CDR3 sequence is CAWRQGLNYGYTF. Here the CDR3 DNA reads TGTGCCTGGAGGCAGGGACTTAACTATGGCTACACCTTC.

V and J are TRBV10-1 and TRBJ2-1; D not certain. This CDR3 is built from 13 residues. From germline, CDR1 is WNHNN and CDR2 SYGVQD (reference sequence). Trimming stripped 2 bases from V and 6 bases from J, with 8 bases between. The DNA for the CDR3 is TGCGCCAGCAGTGAGGGGTTAGGCAATGAGCAGTTCTTC. Encoded protein: CASSEGLGNEQFF.

The chain combines TRBV3-1 (or the pseudogene TRBV3-2) with TRBJ2-2; D gene unclear. The V gene's germline CDR1 is LGHDT and CDR2 YNNKEL (reference sequence). The CDR3 is 14 residues long. V lost 6 bases to trimming and J lost 3 bases, with 11 bases between them. The CDR3 DNA sequence: TGTGCCAGCAGTCCCTTCCGAGACACCGGGGAGCTGTTTTTT. Protein product: CASSPFRDTGELFF.

CDR3 protein: CASSQEQLGEQYF. As DNA, the CDR3 is TGTGCCAGCAGCCAAGAACAGCTAGGCGAGCAGTACTTC. The gene calls are TRBV4-2 and TRBJ2-7; no clear D gene. The V gene's germline CDR1 is LGHNA and CDR2 YNFKEQ. The CDR3 totals 13 residues. V gave up 0 bases and J gave up 6 bases, with 9 bases separating them.